This section outlines one TCR beta chain sequence together with its context. One junction end does not reproduce the germline sequence, and a read error may be involved. Co-extraction of both nucleic acids (RNA and DNA) used about 19-33 mg of unsorted bulk tissue. This record belongs to a study of tumor-infiltrating lymphocytes in primary liver carcinoma. In germline, CDR1 is SGHAT, CDR2 FQNNGV. This CDR3 comprises 18 residues. Total RNA (around 500 ng) served as template for TCR beta cDNA synthesis primed by a constant-region primer. Modified slightly, ARM-PCR produced TCR beta libraries over three nested multiplex PCR rounds. Rounds one and two of PCR, each of about 10 cycles, were primed with TRBV1-TRBV30 forward primers and a C-beta reverse primer. TCRdb reprocessed the multiplex PCR reads via MiXCR and lists one record per CDR3 protein. The data hold over 75,000 distinct CDR3 sequences, with about 73% observed a single time.

The chain carries TRBV11-2 and TRBJ2-3; 13 bases line up with TRBD2. The receptor's source is a man aged 35 to 55 with primary liver carcinoma and hepatitis B virus infection. Sequencing used tumor-adjacent normal liver tissue. CDR3 sequence: CASSLTTSGRAKRDTQYF. CDR3 sequence (DNA): TGTGCCAGTAGCTTAACTACTAGCGGGAGGGCGAAGCGAGATACGCAGTATTTT.